The clone carrying this TCR beta chain was counted many times. The record originates from a study of T-cell reconstitution after alpha-beta-depleted transplantation in children. Unique molecular identifiers were used to barcode this TCRbeta library. Each CDR3 protein is one row after TCRdb ran MiXCR on the PCR reads. The data contain around 450,000 distinct CDR3 sequences, roughly a tenth of them seen just once; the ten biggest clones take up around 2%. V was pared by 7 bases and J by 3 bases, with 12 bases between. There are 13 residues in the CDR3. This chain links TRBV12-3 or TRBV12-4 with TRBJ2-5; TRBD1 might be the D (5 bases). Here the sequenced sample was PBMCs, taken before TCRalphabeta/CD19-depleted stem cell transplant. This clonotype was obtained from a child aged 2 to 15 with inherited bone marrow failure, due to receive a stem cell transplant. Written as DNA, the CDR3 is TGTGCCAGCAACAGAGGCAGGGAAGAGACCCAGTACTTC. Translation gives CASNRGREETQYF.